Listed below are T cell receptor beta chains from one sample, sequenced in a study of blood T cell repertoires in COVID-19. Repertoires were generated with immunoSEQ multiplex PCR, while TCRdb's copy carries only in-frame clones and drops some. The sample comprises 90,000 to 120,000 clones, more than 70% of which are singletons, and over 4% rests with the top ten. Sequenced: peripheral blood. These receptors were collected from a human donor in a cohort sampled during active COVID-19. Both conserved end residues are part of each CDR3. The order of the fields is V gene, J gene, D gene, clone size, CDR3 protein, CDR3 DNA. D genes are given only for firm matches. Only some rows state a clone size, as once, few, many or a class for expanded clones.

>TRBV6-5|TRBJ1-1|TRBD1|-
CASSWTGLETEAFF
TGTGCCAGCAGTTGGACAGGGTTAGAGACTGAAGCTTTCTTT
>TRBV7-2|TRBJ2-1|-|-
CASSLVAGTYNEQFF
TGTGCCAGCAGCTTAGTGGCGGGGACCTACAATGAGCAGTTCTTC
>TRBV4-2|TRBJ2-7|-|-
CASSQERGLATYEQYF
TGTGCCAGCAGCCAAGAGAGGGGACTGGCTACCTACGAGCAGTACTTC
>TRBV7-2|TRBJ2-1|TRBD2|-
CASSLTSGSWYEQFF
TGTGCCAGCAGCTTGACTAGCGGGAGTTGGTATGAGCAGTTCTTC
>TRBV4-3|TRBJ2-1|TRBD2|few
CASSQDLAGVFSRVSEQFF
TGCGCCAGCAGCCAAGATCTAGCGGGAGTATTCTCGAGGGTCAGTGAGCAGTTCTTC
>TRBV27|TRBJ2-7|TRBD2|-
CASSLSSGSSYEQYF
TGTGCCAGCAGTTTGAGTAGCGGGAGCTCCTACGAGCAGTACTTC
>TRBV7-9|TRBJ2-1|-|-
CASSLQGGRGEQFF
TGTGCCAGCAGCTTACAGGGTGGTCGTGGTGAGCAGTTCTTC
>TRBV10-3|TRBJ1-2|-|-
CANSPGNYGYTF
TGTGCCAATTCCCCAGGGAACTATGGCTACACCTTC
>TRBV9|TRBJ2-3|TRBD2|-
CASSRSGGSTDTQYF
TGTGCCAGCAGCCGTAGCGGGGGAAGCACAGATACGCAGTATTTT
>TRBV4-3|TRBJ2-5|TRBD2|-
CASSQGLTSGVQETQYF
TGCGCCAGCAGCCAAGGCCTGACTAGCGGGGTACAAGAGACCCAGTACTTC
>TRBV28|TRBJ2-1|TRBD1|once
CASSGWDSSYNEQFF
TGTGCCAGCAGTGGGTGGGACAGCTCCTACAATGAGCAGTTCTTC
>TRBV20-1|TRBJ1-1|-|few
CSADRLTEAFF
TGCAGTGCTGATCGACTCACTGAAGCTTTCTTT
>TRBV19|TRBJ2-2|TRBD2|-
CASSETSGVTGELFF
TGTGCCAGTAGTGAGACTAGCGGGGTCACCGGGGAGCTGTTTTTT
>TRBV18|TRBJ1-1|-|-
CASSPIIAENTEAFF
TGTGCCAGCTCACCCATCATTGCAGAGAACACTGAAGCTTTCTTT
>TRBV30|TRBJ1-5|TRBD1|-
CAWSVGTGGNQPQHF
TGTGCCTGGAGTGTTGGTACAGGGGGTAATCAGCCCCAGCATTTT
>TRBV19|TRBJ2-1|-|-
CASSILTGNSYNEQFF
TGTGCCAGTAGTATACTGACGGGGAACTCCTACAATGAGCAGTTCTTC
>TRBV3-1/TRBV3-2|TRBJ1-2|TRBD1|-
CASSQITQGAGYTF
TGTGCCAGCAGCCAGATTACACAGGGGGCAGGCTACACCTTC
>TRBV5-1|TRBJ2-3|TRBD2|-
CASSLGTSGRTDTQYF
TGCGCCAGCAGCCTAGGGACTAGCGGCCGCACAGATACGCAGTATTTT
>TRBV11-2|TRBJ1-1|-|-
CASSSKPYTEAFF
TGTGCCAGCAGTTCTAAACCTTACACTGAAGCTTTCTTT
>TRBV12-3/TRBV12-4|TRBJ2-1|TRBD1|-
CASSGGTGNEQFF
TGTGCCAGCAGTGGGGGGACAGGCAATGAGCAGTTCTTC
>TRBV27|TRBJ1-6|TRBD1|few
CASSLTQPGQYNSPLHF
TGTGCCAGCAGTCTCACACAACCGGGACAGTATAATTCACCCCTCCACTTT
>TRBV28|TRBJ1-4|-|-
CASKIQGTTNEKLFF
TGTGCCAGCAAAATACAGGGTACCACTAATGAAAAACTGTTTTTT
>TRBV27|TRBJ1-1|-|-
CASSFSGGNTEAFF
TGTGCCAGCAGTTTTTCAGGAGGGAACACTGAAGCTTTCTTT
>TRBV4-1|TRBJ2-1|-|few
CASSQGVWSNEQFF
TGCGCCAGCAGCCAAGGCGTGTGGAGCAATGAGCAGTTCTTC
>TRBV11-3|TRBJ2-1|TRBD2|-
CASSLLAGGGNEQFF
TGTGCCAGCAGCTTACTAGCGGGAGGGGGAAATGAGCAGTTCTTC
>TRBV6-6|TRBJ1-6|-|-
CASSYSAGDNPPLHF
TGTGCCAGCAGTTATTCGGCAGGGGATAATCCACCCCTCCACTTT
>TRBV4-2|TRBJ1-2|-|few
CASSQETGRRGYTF
TGTGCCAGCAGCCAAGAAACAGGGCGTCGGGGCTACACCTTC
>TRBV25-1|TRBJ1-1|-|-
CASSDSRIEAFF
TGTGCCAGCAGTGATTCCAGGATAGAAGCTTTCTTT
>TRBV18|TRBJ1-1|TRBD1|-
CASSPPTTGEAFF
TGTGCCAGCTCACCACCAACGACAGGGGAAGCTTTCTTT
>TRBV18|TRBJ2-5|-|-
CASSPGSGAETQYF
TGTGCCAGCTCACCAGGGTCAGGGGCAGAGACCCAGTACTTC
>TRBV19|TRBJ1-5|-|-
CASSILPNQPQHF
TGTGCCAGTAGTATCCTTCCCAATCAGCCCCAGCATTTT
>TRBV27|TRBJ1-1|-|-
CASSSGVPALNTEAFF
TGTGCCAGCAGTTCAGGGGTCCCCGCCTTGAACACTGAAGCTTTCTTT
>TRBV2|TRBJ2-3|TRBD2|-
CASSYLAVGVDTQYF
TGTGCCAGCAGTTATCTAGCGGTCGGGGTAGATACGCAGTATTTT
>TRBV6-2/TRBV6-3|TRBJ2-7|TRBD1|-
CASSWDRVTNNYEQYF
TGTGCCAGCAGCTGGGACAGAGTTACCAATAACTACGAGCAGTACTTC
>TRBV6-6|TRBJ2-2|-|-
CASRGGASANTGELFF
TGTGCCAGCAGGGGTGGGGCCTCAGCGAACACCGGGGAGCTGTTTTTT
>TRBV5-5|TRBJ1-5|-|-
CASSRVSVQPQHF
TGTGCCAGCAGCCGGGTCTCGGTGCAGCCCCAGCATTTT
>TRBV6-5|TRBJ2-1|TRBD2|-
CASGEDGRAWNEQFF
TGTGCCAGCGGGGAGGACGGGAGGGCCTGGAATGAGCAGTTCTTC
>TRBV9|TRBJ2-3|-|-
CASSATTGDTDTQYF
TGTGCCAGCAGCGCAACGACAGGAGACACAGATACGCAGTATTTT
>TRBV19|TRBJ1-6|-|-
CASTLGQGIYNSPLHF
TGTGCCAGTACCCTGGGGCAGGGTATCTATAATTCACCCCTCCACTTT
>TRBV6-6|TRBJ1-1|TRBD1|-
CASRALDRATEAFF
TGTGCCAGCAGGGCCCTGGACAGGGCAACTGAAGCTTTCTTT
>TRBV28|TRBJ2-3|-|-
CASSLVTGTSTDTQYF
TGTGCCAGCAGTTTAGTCACAGGCACTAGCACAGATACGCAGTATTTT
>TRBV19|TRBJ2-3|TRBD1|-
CASRRDRATDTQYF
TGTGCCAGTAGACGGGACAGGGCCACAGATACGCAGTATTTT
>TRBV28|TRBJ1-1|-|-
CASGFIQGAAFF
TGTGCCAGCGGCTTTATTCAGGGTGCGGCTTTCTTT